The T cell receptor beta chain under discussion was sequenced for a study of T cells in Graves' hyperthyroidism and ophthalmopathy. Study outcomes and limitations: In validation, the model predicted ophthalmopathy. These predictions came a median roughly 6.5 months before onset.

In germline, CDR1 is LNHNV, CDR2 YYDKDF (reference sequence). The CDR3 loop spans 15 amino acids. V lost 1 base and J lost 3, with 10 bases in between. Amplification of TCR beta CDR3 regions used RNA as the template. The HTBI primer set was used in a first-round RT-PCR of the TCR CDR3. TCRdb redid the calling of the multiplex PCR reads with MiXCR, one entry per CDR3 protein. The sample comprises hundreds of thousands of distinct CDR3 sequences, 14% of which are singletons, and roughly a tenth rests with the top ten. This clonotype was seen a few times. Its cognate antigen is unknown. This TCR was recovered from a young woman with Graves' hyperthyroidism. The chain carries TRBV15 and TRBJ2-1; TRBD1 is a possible D gene (5 bases). What was sequenced was blood. CDR3 residues: CATSRAETDYNEQFF. The CDR3, as DNA: TGTGCCACCAGCAGAGCGGAGACAGACTACAATGAGCAGTTCTTC.